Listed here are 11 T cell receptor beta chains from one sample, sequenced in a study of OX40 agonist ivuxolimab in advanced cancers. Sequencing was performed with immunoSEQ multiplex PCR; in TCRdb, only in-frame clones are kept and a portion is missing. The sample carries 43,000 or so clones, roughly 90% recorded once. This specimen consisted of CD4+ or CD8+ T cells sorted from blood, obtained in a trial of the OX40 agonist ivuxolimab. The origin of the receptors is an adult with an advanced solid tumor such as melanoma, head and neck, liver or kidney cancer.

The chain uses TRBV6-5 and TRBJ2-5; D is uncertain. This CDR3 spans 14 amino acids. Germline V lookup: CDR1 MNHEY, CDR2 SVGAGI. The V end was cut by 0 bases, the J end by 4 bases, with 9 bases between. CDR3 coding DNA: TGTGCCAGCAGTTACTCCTGGAAGCGAGAGACCCAGTACTTC. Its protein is CASSYSWKRETQYF.

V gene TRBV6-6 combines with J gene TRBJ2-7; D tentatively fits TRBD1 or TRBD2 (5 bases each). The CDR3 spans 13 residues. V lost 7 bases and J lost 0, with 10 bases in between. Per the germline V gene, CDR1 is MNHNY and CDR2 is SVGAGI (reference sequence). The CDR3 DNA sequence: TGTGCCAGCACCGGGGCTCTCTCCTACGAGCAGTACTTC. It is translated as CASTGALSYEQYF.

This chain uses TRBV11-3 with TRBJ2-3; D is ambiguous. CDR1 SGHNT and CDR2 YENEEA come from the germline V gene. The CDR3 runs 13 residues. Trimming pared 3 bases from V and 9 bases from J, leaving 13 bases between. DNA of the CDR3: TGTGCCAGCAGCTTGAGCTCCAGAGGAACGCAGTATTTT. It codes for CASSLSSRGTQYF.

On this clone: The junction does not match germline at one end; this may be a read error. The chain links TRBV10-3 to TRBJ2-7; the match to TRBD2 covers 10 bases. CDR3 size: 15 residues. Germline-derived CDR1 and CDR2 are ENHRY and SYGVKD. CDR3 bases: TGTGCCATCAGTCCTACTAGCGGGACCTCCAACGAGCAGTACTTC. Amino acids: CAISPTSGTSNEQYF.

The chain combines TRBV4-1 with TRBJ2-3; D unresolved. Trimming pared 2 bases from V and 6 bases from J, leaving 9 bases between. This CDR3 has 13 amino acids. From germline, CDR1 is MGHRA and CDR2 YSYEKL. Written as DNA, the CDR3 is TGCGCCAGCAGCCAACTGGTCTGGGATACGCAGTATTTT. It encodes CASSQLVWDTQYF.

This chain's CDR3 is CASSPPGRVGYTF. DNA for the CDR3: TGTGCCAGCTCACCACCGGGGAGGGTTGGCTACACCTTC. The V gene is TRBV18, the J gene TRBJ1-2; D gene ambiguous. The ends were cut back, 0 bases at V and 7 bases at J, with 9 bases in the middle. The germline CDR1 and CDR2 sequences are KGHSH and LQKENI. This CDR3 comprises 13 residues. The variable domain in full, with the rest retrieved from reference TRBV18 and TRBJ1-2, is NAGVMQNPRHLVRRRGQEARLRCSPMKGHSHVYWYRQLPEEGLKFMVYLQKENIIDESGMPKERFSAEFPKEGPSILRIQQVVRGDSAAYFCASSPPGRVGYTFGSGTRLTVV.

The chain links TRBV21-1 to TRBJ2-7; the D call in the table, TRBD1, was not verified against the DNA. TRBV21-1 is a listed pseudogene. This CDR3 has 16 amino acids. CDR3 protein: CASSARGQLNPYEQYF. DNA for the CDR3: TGTGCCAGCAGCGCAAGGGGCCAGTTAAATCCCTACGAGCAGTACTTC.

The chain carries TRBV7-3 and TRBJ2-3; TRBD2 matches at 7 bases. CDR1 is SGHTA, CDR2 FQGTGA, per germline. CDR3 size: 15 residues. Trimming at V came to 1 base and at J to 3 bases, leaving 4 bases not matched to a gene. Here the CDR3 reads CASSLMGGPTDTQYF. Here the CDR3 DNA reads TGTGCCAGCAGCTTAATGGGAGGGCCTACAGATACGCAGTATTTT.

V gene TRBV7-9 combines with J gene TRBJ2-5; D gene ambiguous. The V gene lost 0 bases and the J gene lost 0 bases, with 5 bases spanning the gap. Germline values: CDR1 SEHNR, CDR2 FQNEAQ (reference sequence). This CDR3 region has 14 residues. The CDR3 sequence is CASSLAANQETQYF. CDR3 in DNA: TGTGCCAGCAGCTTAGCAGCAAACCAAGAGACCCAGTACTTC.

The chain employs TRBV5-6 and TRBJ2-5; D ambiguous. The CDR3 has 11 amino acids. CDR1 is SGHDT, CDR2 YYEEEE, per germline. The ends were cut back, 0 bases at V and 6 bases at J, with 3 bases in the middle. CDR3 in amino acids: CASSLGQTQYF. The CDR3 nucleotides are TGTGCCAGCAGCTTGGGCCAGACCCAGTACTTC. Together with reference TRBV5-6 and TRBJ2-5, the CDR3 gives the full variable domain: DAGVTQSPTHLIKTRGQQVTLRCSPKSGHDTVSWYQQALGQGPQFIFQYYEEEERQRGNFPDRFSGHQFPNYSSELNVNALLLGDSALYLCASSLGQTQYFGPGTRLLVL.

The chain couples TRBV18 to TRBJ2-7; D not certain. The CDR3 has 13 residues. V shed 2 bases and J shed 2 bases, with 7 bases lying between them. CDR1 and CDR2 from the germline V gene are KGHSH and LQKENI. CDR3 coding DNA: TGTGCCAGCTCACCATCAGGAACCTACGAGCAGTACTTC. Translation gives CASSPSGTYEQYF.